The next 23 T cell receptor beta chains were all read from a single sample in a study of shared clonotypes between healthy human individuals. Assay used: immunoSEQ multiplex PCR; TCRdb lists only in-frame clones, some missing. The data show 2.5 million or so clones, more than 80% seen once. Sequenced material: naive CD4+ T cells sorted from blood. Subset given: CD45RA+ positively selected. The receptor set was obtained from a man aged 18-30 years in good health.

This rearrangement joins TRBV7-3 to TRBJ1-1; TRBD1 agrees at 7 bases. CDR3 length: 14 amino acids. CDR1 is SGHTA and CDR2 is FQGTGA in the germline V gene. Trimming took 4 bases from V and 4 from J; bases not matched to a gene: 6. This chain's CDR3 is CASSSQGHSTEAFF. As DNA, the CDR3 is TGTGCCAGCAGCTCACAGGGGCATTCCACTGAAGCTTTCTTT.

In the case of this clone: Other DNA sequences in this sample translate to the same CDR3. The J gene is TRBJ2-3, the V gene TRBV6-6; the D gene is possibly TRBD2 (7 bases). This CDR3 is 12 amino acids long. The V end was cut by 5 bases, the J end by 5 bases, with 8 bases between. Germline CDR1 is MNHNY and CDR2 is SVGAGI (reference sequence). CDR3 nucleotides: TGTGCCAGCAGTAGGGGGGGAGATACGCAGTATTTT. Encoded protein: CASSRGGDTQYF.

This chain links TRBV19 with TRBJ2-7; 10 bases are shared with TRBD1. V lost 9 bases, J lost 3 bases, and 11 bases stayed unmatched. The CDR3 is 15 residues long. Germline loops: CDR1 LNHDA, CDR2 SQIVND (reference sequence). CDR3 nucleotide sequence: TGTGCCAGACCCTCCGGGACAGGGGCAATCTACGAGCAGTACTTC. Amino acids: CARPSGTGAIYEQYF. Full variable domain (rest looked up from reference TRBV19 and TRBJ2-7): DGGITQSPKYLFRKEGQNVTLSCEQNLNHDAMYWYRQDPGQGLRLIYYSQIVNDFQKGDIAEGYSVSREKKESFPLTVTSAQKNPTAFYLCARPSGTGAIYEQYFGPGTRLTVT.

The chain employs TRBV7-2 and TRBJ2-1, with 13 positions matching TRBD2. From germline, CDR1 is SGHTA and CDR2 FQGNSA. The trim removed 6 bases at V and 10 bases at J, leaving 9 bases unmatched. This CDR3 comprises 15 residues. The CDR3 sequence is CASSSGLAGAGEQFF. Here the CDR3 DNA reads TGTGCCAGCAGTTCCGGACTAGCGGGAGCCGGAGAGCAGTTCTTC.

The chain uses TRBV7-3 and TRBJ2-1; TRBD2 matches at 9 bases. Germline CDR1 is SGHTA and CDR2 is FQGTGA. This CDR3 contains 15 residues. With 4 bases clipped from V and 7 bases from J, the junction kept 8 bases outside the gene matches. In DNA form, the CDR3 reads TGTGCCAGCAGCTCAGTAGCGGGGGTGTGGAATGAGCAGTTCTTC. Translating gives CASSSVAGVWNEQFF. Using reference TRBV7-3 and TRBJ2-1 for the parts outside the CDR3, the full variable domain is GAGVSQTPSNKVTEKGKYVELRCDPISGHTALYWYRQSLGQGPEFLIYFQGTGAADDSGLPNDRFFAVRPEGSVSTLKIQRTERGDSAVYLCASSSVAGVWNEQFFGPGTRLTVL.

The V gene is TRBV4-1, the J gene TRBJ2-3; TRBD2 aligns across 11 bases. The V gene end was trimmed by 2 bases and the J gene end by 1 base; junction bases not matched to a gene: 2. Germline CDR1 and CDR2: MGHRA and YSYEKL. This CDR3 region has 16 residues. The CDR3 region has the DNA TGCGCCAGCAGCCAACCGGGACTAGCGGGCACAGATACGCAGTATTTT. It codes for CASSQPGLAGTDTQYF.

This clone was recorded only once. The chain employs TRBV2 and TRBJ1-5; D gene uncertain. This CDR3 has 13 amino acids. Germline V gene sequence: CDR1 SNHLY, CDR2 FYNNEI. The ends were cut back, 6 bases at V and 5 bases at J, with 11 bases in the middle. In DNA, the CDR3 is TGTGCCAGCAGCCTGGGGTTAGATCAGCCCCAGCATTTT. This codes for CASSLGLDQPQHF.

The genes are TRBV6-4 and TRBJ1-6, with TRBD1 matching over 8 bases. The V segment lost 5 bases and the J segment 14 bases; nucleotides outside the gene matches: 11. The germline CDR1 and CDR2 sequences are MRHNA and SNTAGT. The CDR3 length is 14 residues. CDR3 region: CASSPTPGQVALHF. CDR3 bases: TGTGCCAGCAGTCCTACCCCGGGACAGGTCGCCCTCCACTTT.

The CDR3 region has the DNA TGTGCCAGCACCGGACAGGGCCAAGAGACCCAGTACTTC. Translating gives CASTGQGQETQYF. The chain couples TRBV7-2 to TRBJ2-5, with 8 bases fitting TRBD1. The CDR3 covers 13 residues. Per germline, CDR1 SGHTA and CDR2 FQGNSA. The V gene end was trimmed by 7 bases and the J gene end by 1 base; junction bases not matched to a gene: 2. Full variable domain (missing parts from reference TRBV7-2 and TRBJ2-5): GAGVSQSPSNKVTEKGKDVELRCDPISGHTALYWYRQSLGQGLEFLIYFQGNSAPDKSGLPSDRFSAERTGGSVSTLTIQRTQQEDSAVYLCASTGQGQETQYFGPGTRLLVL.

V is TRBV10-3 and J is TRBJ2-1; tentative D call: TRBD2 (5 bases). CDR1 is ENHRY and CDR2 is SYGVKD in the germline V gene. With 0 bases removed from V and 5 bases from J, the gap between germline ends came to 11 bases. The CDR3 is made up of 15 amino acids. CDR3 sequence: CAISESRESHNEQFF. CDR3 DNA: TGTGCCATCAGTGAGTCGAGGGAGAGCCACAATGAGCAGTTCTTC.

As DNA, the CDR3 is TGTGCCAGCAGTTACTCGTCGGGACTGTTCACAGATACGCAGTATTTT. Amino acids: CASSYSSGLFTDTQYF. The genes are TRBV6-6 and TRBJ2-3; perhaps TRBD2 as D (6 bases). Trimming left V 0 bases short and J 2 bases short, with 12 bases between. This CDR3 has 16 residues. CDR1 and CDR2 from the germline V gene are MNHNY and SVGAGI (reference sequence).

This chain uses TRBV5-1 with TRBJ2-2; no clear D gene. Per germline, CDR1 SGHRS and CDR2 YFSETQ. The CDR3 extends over 15 amino acids. V was clipped by 3 bases and J by 2 bases, with 11 bases between them. The CDR3 loop is CASSYTWENTGELFF. Here the CDR3 DNA reads TGCGCCAGCAGCTACACTTGGGAAAACACCGGGGAGCTGTTTTTT. The full variable domain, with the rest looked up from reference TRBV5-1 and TRBJ2-2, is KAGVTQTPRYLIKTRGQQVTLSCSPISGHRSVSWYQQTPGQGLQFLFEYFSETQRNKGNFPGRFSGRQFSNSRSEMNVSTLELGDSALYLCASSYTWENTGELFFGEGSRLTVL.

This chain joins TRBV28 and TRBJ1-1; no definite D call. CDR3 length: 14 amino acids. V was pared by 6 bases and J by 1 base, with 12 bases between. Germline values: CDR1 MDHEN, CDR2 SYDVKM. CDR3 sequence: CASSVPGTNTEAFF. DNA of the CDR3: TGTGCCAGCAGCGTACCCGGTACGAACACTGAAGCTTTCTTT.

The chain couples TRBV5-4 to TRBJ2-2, with unresolved D. V lost 9 bases, J lost 4 bases, and 7 bases lay in between. This CDR3 is built from 11 residues. Per germline, CDR1 SGHNT and CDR2 YYREEE (reference sequence). CDR3 coding DNA: TGTGCCACCGGCCTCACCGGGGAGCTGTTTTTT. Translated, it gives CATGLTGELFF.

The rearrangement uses TRBV7-9 and TRBJ2-3, with TRBD1 as a possible D gene (5 bases). V lost 1 base to trimming and J lost 1 base, with 18 bases between them. CDR1 SEHNR and CDR2 FQNEAQ come from the germline V gene (reference sequence). The CDR3 consists of 18 residues. The CDR3 reads CASSLDQLTVARTDTQYF. As DNA, the CDR3 is TGTGCCAGCAGCTTAGACCAATTGACAGTAGCCCGCACAGATACGCAGTATTTT. The variable domain in full, completed from reference TRBV7-9 and TRBJ2-3, reads DTGVSQNPRHKITKRGQNVTFRCDPISEHNRLYWYRQTLGQGPEFLTYFQNEAQLEKSRLLSDRFSAERPKGSFSTLEIQRTEQGDSAMYLCASSLDQLTVARTDTQYFGPGTRLTVL.

The chain links TRBV19 to TRBJ2-1; D uncertain. Trimming removed 1 base from V and 0 bases from J, with 10 bases in between. Germline values: CDR1 LNHDA, CDR2 SQIVND (reference sequence). This CDR3 contains 16 residues. Here the CDR3 DNA reads TGTGCCAGTAGTATAGTAGCCCAGGTCTCCTACAATGAGCAGTTCTTC. It is translated as CASSIVAQVSYNEQFF.

V usage is TRBV10-3 and J usage is TRBJ2-1; 7 bases match TRBD2. Germline CDR1 and CDR2: ENHRY and SYGVKD. This CDR3 contains 15 residues. The J segment lost 8 bases and the V segment lost 0 bases, leaving 7 bases of the junction unmatched. The CDR3, as DNA: TGTGCCATCAGTGAGTCGAGTCTAGCGGTCGATGAGCAGTTCTTC. It encodes CAISESSLAVDEQFF.

The V gene is TRBV10-3, the J gene TRBJ2-5, with TRBD2 matching 14 bases. CDR1 is ENHRY, CDR2 SYGVKD, per germline. With V trimmed by 10 bases and J by 5 bases, 6 bases remained unmatched. The CDR3 spans 14 residues. The CDR3 region has the DNA TGTGCCACCGGGACTAGCGGGAGATTGGAGACCCAGTACTTC. It codes for CATGTSGRLETQYF.

This clone has a single count. The CDR3 sequence: CASRIWGNQPQHF. Here the CDR3 DNA reads TGTGCCAGCAGAATTTGGGGGAACCAGCCCCAGCATTTT. This chain uses TRBV5-6 with TRBJ1-5; D perhaps matches TRBD1 (5 bases). V lost 5 bases and J 7 bases, leaving 13 bases between the germline ends. Germline lookup yields CDR1 SGHDT and CDR2 YYEEEE. The CDR3 is 13 amino acids. Filled out from reference TRBV5-6 and TRBJ1-5, the complete variable domain reads DAGVTQSPTHLIKTRGQQVTLRCSPKSGHDTVSWYQQALGQGPQFIFQYYEEEERQRGNFPDRFSGHQFPNYSSELNVNALLLGDSALYLCASRIWGNQPQHFGDGTRLSIL.

The chain couples TRBV27 to TRBJ1-1, with D perhaps TRBD1 (6 bases). Trimming removed 9 bases at V and 1 base at J, with 15 bases between. In germline, CDR1 is MNHEY, CDR2 SMNVEV (reference sequence). CDR3 size: 14 residues. CDR3 coding DNA: TGTGCCAGAACCAGGGGTGGCCGGAACACTGAAGCTTTCTTT. Translation gives CARTRGGRNTEAFF.

This rearrangement joins TRBV11-1 to TRBJ2-1; TRBD1 agrees at 7 bases. Per germline, CDR1 SGHAT and CDR2 FQDESV (reference sequence). V trimming: 4 bases; J trimming: 3 bases; junction bases outside the gene matches: 12. The CDR3 spans 17 residues. The CDR3 region has the DNA TGTGCCAGCAGCTCTCAGGCTGGCAGGGGGATCTACAATGAGCAGTTCTTC. It is translated as CASSSQAGRGIYNEQFF.

The chain employs TRBV4-1 and TRBJ1-1; 8 positions agree with TRBD1. The CDR3 length is 15 residues. V lost 2 bases to trimming and J lost 10 bases; unmatched junction nucleotides: 12. Germline assignment: CDR1 MGHRA and CDR2 YSYEKL. CDR3 region: CASSQPTRQGMRAFF. The CDR3 region has the DNA TGCGCCAGCAGCCAACCAACCCGACAGGGGATGAGAGCTTTCTTT.

In the case of this clone: In the same sample, other DNA sequences code for this CDR3. The rearrangement uses TRBV7-3 and TRBJ2-7; D may be TRBD2 (6 bases). The length of the CDR3 is 14 residues. V lost 0 bases, J lost 2 bases, and 8 bases lay in between. The V gene's germline CDR1 is SGHTA and CDR2 FQGTGA. The CDR3 coding sequence is TGTGCCAGCAGCTTAACGTCGGGAGCCTACGAGCAGTACTTC. Translated, it gives CASSLTSGAYEQYF.